This T cell receptor (beta chain) was sequenced in a study of cytomegalovirus exposure and HLA in healthy donors. Germline lookup yields CDR1 SNHLY and CDR2 FYNNEI. The ends were cut back, 0 bases at V and 0 bases at J, with 9 bases in the middle. The CDR3 runs 15 residues. This clone was counted only a few times. Its cognate antigen is unknown. A multiplex PCR was run with 60 Vbeta primers and 13 Jbeta primers. Sequencing used immunoSEQ multiplex PCR; TCRdb keeps in-frame clones, though not all of them. This sample has 150,000 to 200,000 clones, with approximately 86% found just once. Study findings and constraints: Immune exposure information available was restricted to CMV serostatus. Prediction of most subjects' HLA-A and HLA-B alleles by TCR beta sequences was reportedly accurate.

The V and J genes are TRBV2 and TRBJ2-7; TRBD2 might be the D (5 bases). This sequence was found in a woman younger than 30 in good health and CMV-seronegative. Specimen: PBMCs. CDR3 in amino acids: CASSEAAGSSYEQYF. In nucleotides, the CDR3 is TGTGCCAGCAGTGAAGCGGCGGGCAGCTCCTACGAGCAGTACTTC.